The next 30 T cell receptor beta chains were all read from a single sample in a study of blood T cells in healthy people across ages. Sample-barcoded 5' priming and a J-beta primer mix drove a second PCR of roughly 7 to 11 cycles. MiXCR, applied by TCRdb to the 5' RACE reads, yields one record per CDR3 protein. This sample has some 730,000 distinct CDR3 sequences, with approximately 22% found just once. Input material: blood. These receptors were taken from a man aged 65 to 85 in good health.

This sequence joins TRBV10-3 and TRBJ2-1; D remains ambiguous. Trimming stripped 0 bases from V and 2 bases from J, with 11 bases between. Germline V CDR1 and CDR2: ENHRY, SYGVKD. The CDR3 totals 16 residues. The CDR3 nucleotides read TGTGCCATCAGTGAGTCGGTACTACCCCCCTACAATGAGCAGTTCTTC. Translated: CAISESVLPPYNEQFF.

This chain joins TRBV20-1 and TRBJ2-5; 10 bases line up with TRBD2. V dropped 4 bases and J dropped 4; count of bases not matched to a gene: 6. Germline V gene lookup returns CDR1 DFQATT and CDR2 SNEGSKA (reference sequence). CDR3 length: 14 residues. As DNA, the CDR3 is TGCAGTGCTACCAGCGGGAGGGCCTCAGAGACCCAGTACTTC. Translating it yields CSATSGRASETQYF.

This clonotype showed up many times. This chain links TRBV20-1 with TRBJ2-5; 9 nucleotides match TRBD1. Germline CDR1 reads DFQATT; CDR2 reads SNEGSKA (reference sequence). This CDR3 region has 15 residues. J was trimmed by 0 bases and V by 5 bases; bases with no gene match: 7. The CDR3 loop is CSAGGQGTNQETQYF. CDR3 nucleotide sequence: TGCAGTGCTGGGGGACAGGGCACCAACCAAGAGACCCAGTACTTC.

This clonotype was detected ten times or more. This chain uses TRBV7-9 with TRBJ1-2; unclear D gene. CDR3 length: 14 amino acids. CDR1 is SEHNR and CDR2 is FQNEAQ in the germline V gene (reference sequence). V gave up 3 bases and J gave up 8 bases, with 16 bases separating them. CDR3 sequence (DNA): TGTGCCAGCAGCTTCGATAAGGGTTGGAGCGGCTACACCTTC. Encoded protein: CASSFDKGWSGYTF.

With respect to this clonotype: A read error is possible here, since a much larger clone lies one base away. The chain has TRBV5-1 and TRBJ2-4; the D is unclear. The V end was cut by 7 bases, the J end by 6 bases, with 17 bases between. The CDR3 totals 14 residues. The germline CDR1 and CDR2 sequences are SGHRS and YFSETQ. The CDR3 is CASHGVNERNIQYF. In DNA form, the CDR3 reads TGCGCCAGCCACGGTGTCAACGAGAGAAACATTCAGTACTTC.

This chain joins TRBV12-3 or TRBV12-4 and TRBJ2-7; TRBD2 aligns across 9 bases. V was pared by 6 bases and J by 5 bases, with 8 bases of the junction left unmatched. CDR3 length: 14 residues. This CDR3 reads CASSQGLASDEQYF. In DNA form, the CDR3 reads TGTGCCAGCAGCCAGGGACTAGCTTCAGACGAGCAGTACTTC.

The chain has TRBV18 and TRBJ2-5, with D uncertain. This CDR3 spans 14 amino acids. V was shortened by 1 base and J by 2 bases, with 8 bases between the two germline ends. Germline lookup yields CDR1 KGHSH and CDR2 LQKENI. The CDR3 sequence: CASSPRPLQETQYF. For the CDR3, the DNA is TGTGCCAGCTCACCACGGCCTTTACAAGAGACCCAGTACTTC. Complete variable domain (other parts from reference TRBV18 and TRBJ2-5): NAGVMQNPRHLVRRRGQEARLRCSPMKGHSHVYWYRQLPEEGLKFMVYLQKENIIDESGMPKERFSAEFPKEGPSILRIQQVVRGDSAAYFCASSPRPLQETQYFGPGTRLLVL.

The chain combines TRBV2 with TRBJ2-5, with D maybe TRBD2 (6 bases). The J call is uncertain, as TRBJ2-7 better fits the DNA end. Germline-derived CDR1 and CDR2 are SNHLY and FYNNEI. The CDR3 is 12 residues long. This CDR3 is CASSRLVSEQYV. DNA of the CDR3: TGTGCCAGCAGCCGACTAGTAAGCGAGCAGTACGTC.

The chain recombines TRBV7-8 with TRBJ2-5; 7 nucleotides line up with TRBD1. The J call is doubtful: the DNA matches TRBJ2-7 better. CDR1 and CDR2 (germline): SGHVS, FQNEAQ. The CDR3 is 15 amino acids. The CDR3 region has the DNA TGTGCCAGCAGCTTAGTTTCAGGGGGCTCCTACGAGCAGTACGTC. Residues: CASSLVSGGSYEQYV.

Of note for this clonotype: One end of the junction is discordant with germline, which a read error may explain. The chain is built from TRBV7-2 and TRBJ2-1; perhaps TRBD2 as D (6 bases). The CDR3 covers 16 residues. In germline, CDR1 is SGHTA, CDR2 FQGNSA. In DNA, the CDR3 is TGTGCCAGCAGCCTAGCGTTGGGGCCGGGTCTAGATGAGCAGTTCTTC. This translates into CASSLALGPGLDEQFF.

This clonotype was seen more than once but under ten times. At one boundary the junction diverges from the germline segment, which might be a read error. The gene calls are TRBV29-1 and TRBJ2-3, with 7 bases identical to TRBD2. There are 12 residues in the CDR3. Germline V gene data show CDR1 as SQVTM and CDR2 as ANQGSEA. This chain's CDR3 is CSARDYTNTQYF. The CDR3 region has the DNA TGCAGCGCCCGGGACTACACAAATACGCAGTATTTT.

This CDR3 reads CASSSYAGGLHEQYV. Written as DNA, the CDR3 is TGTGCCAGCAGCTCGTACGCGGGAGGATTACACGAGCAGTACGTC. This chain connects TRBV7-2 to TRBJ2-7; 8 bases match TRBD2. The CDR3 is made up of 15 amino acids. Germline V gene data show CDR1 as SGHTA and CDR2 as FQGNSA. V was pared by 4 bases and J by 5 bases, with 10 bases of the junction left unmatched.

There are a few counts of this clonotype. The rearrangement uses TRBV27 and TRBJ2-5; D gene uncertain. Matching the DNA end better, TRBJ2-7 makes the J call doubtful. Germline V CDR1 and CDR2: MNHEY, SMNVEV (reference sequence). The CDR3 extends over 13 amino acids. CDR3 in amino acids: CASSDIGSYEQYV. Here the CDR3 DNA reads TGTGCCAGCAGTGACATAGGTTCCTACGAGCAGTACGTC.

This clonotype has a single count. J is TRBJ2-7 and V is TRBV5-6; TRBD2 is a possible D gene (7 bases). From germline, CDR1 is SGHDT and CDR2 YYEEEE. Trimming removed 0 bases at V and 7 bases at J, with 23 bases between. The CDR3 sequence is 17 residues long. As DNA, the CDR3 is TGTGCCAGCAGCTTGGTTTTTGCGGGAGACAGGCCTGGGGAGCAGTACTTC. Translated: CASSLVFAGDRPGEQYF.

This clonotype was counted ten times or more. V is TRBV7-9 and J is TRBJ2-2; no firm D call. With 1 base removed from V and 1 base from J, the gap between germline ends came to 10 bases. The germline CDR1 and CDR2 sequences are SEHNR and FQNEAQ (reference sequence). CDR3 size: 16 residues. The CDR3 spells CASSLGGWENTGELFF. For the CDR3, the DNA is TGTGCCAGCAGCTTAGGTGGTTGGGAGAACACCGGGGAGCTGTTTTTT.

This chain connects TRBV29-1 to TRBJ2-1, with TRBD2 matching 7 bases. The length of the CDR3 is 15 residues. The V and J ends lost 6 bases and 2 bases, in that order; junction bases with no gene match: 10. Germline V lookup: CDR1 SQVTM, CDR2 ANQGSEA. The CDR3 spells CSVPGGPGAYNEQFF. The CDR3 DNA reads as TGCAGCGTCCCGGGAGGTCCCGGAGCCTACAATGAGCAGTTCTTC.

The genes are TRBV3-1 and TRBJ1-2, with D unclear. The V and J ends lost 1 base and 13 bases respectively, with 13 bases between them. CDR1 LGHDT and CDR2 YNNKEL come from the germline V gene (reference sequence). The CDR3 extends over 12 amino acids. The CDR3 bases are TGTGCCAGCAGCCAAGGACATGGTTCGAGCACCTTC. Protein product: CASSQGHGSSTF.

The genes are TRBV12-3 or TRBV12-4 and TRBJ1-2; D is ambiguous. This CDR3 spans 16 amino acids. V was pared by 1 base and J by 4 bases, with 16 bases between. DNA for the CDR3: TGTGCCAGCAGTTTAGGTGGACGAAGCGACCCCTATGGCTACACCTTC. Its translation: CASSLGGRSDPYGYTF.

This clonotype was seen a few times. The chain uses TRBV7-8 and TRBJ2-1; D might be TRBD1 (5 bases). The V gene's germline CDR1 is SGHVS and CDR2 FQNEAQ. V was trimmed by 8 bases and J by 7 bases, leaving 15 bases between them. This CDR3 has 13 residues. CDR3 sequence (DNA): TGTGCCAGCCCCGACGCAGGGCGTAATGAGCAGTTCTTC. Protein sequence: CASPDAGRNEQFF.

The genes are TRBV28 and TRBJ1-2; D unclear. Trimming shortened V by 4 bases and J by 8 bases, and 17 bases separated the two germline ends. Germline-derived CDR1 and CDR2 are MDHEN and SYDVKM. The CDR3 is made up of 14 amino acids. In nucleotides, the CDR3 is TGTGCCAGCAGTTCCGGGGATATAGTGAGAGGCTACACCTTC. Translating gives CASSSGDIVRGYTF.

The J gene is TRBJ2-3, the V gene TRBV11-3; D unclear. The CDR3 is 14 amino acids. Trimming left V 5 bases short and J 6 bases short, with 15 bases between. CDR1 and CDR2 (germline): SGHNT, YENEEA. This chain's CDR3 is CASSRRFQVDTQYF. CDR3 in DNA: TGTGCCAGCAGCCGCCGCTTTCAGGTGGATACGCAGTATTTT.

V and J are TRBV6-5 and TRBJ2-3; 11 nucleotides agree with TRBD1. The germline gives CDR1 MNHEY, CDR2 SVGAGI. V shed 5 bases, J shed 5 bases, and the junction held 6 bases outside the gene matches. The CDR3 length is 15 residues. The CDR3 coding sequence is TGTGCCAGCAGTGCCGGGACAGGGGGAGTAGATACGCAGTATTTT. It encodes CASSAGTGGVDTQYF.

This clonotype has a handful of counts. V gene TRBV7-2 combines with J gene TRBJ1-4; D is unresolved. V dropped 6 bases and J dropped 14 bases, with 13 bases sitting between them. The CDR3 has 11 amino acids. From germline, CDR1 is SGHTA and CDR2 FQGNSA. The CDR3 is CASSLGRALFF. CDR3 in DNA: TGTGCCAGCAGTTTGGGCCGTGCCCTGTTTTTT. The variable domain in full, with the rest retrieved from reference TRBV7-2 and TRBJ1-4, is GAGVSQSPSNKVTEKGKDVELRCDPISGHTALYWYRQSLGQGLEFLIYFQGNSAPDKSGLPSDRFSAERTGGSVSTLTIQRTQQEDSAVYLCASSLGRALFFGSGTQLSVL.

This clonotype was seen more than once but under ten times. The J gene is TRBJ1-4, the V gene TRBV2, with D uncertain. Trimming took 3 bases from V and 0 from J, leaving 11 bases between them. Germline lookup yields CDR1 SNHLY and CDR2 FYNNEI. This CDR3 has 16 residues. DNA for the CDR3: TGTGCCAGCAGTGAGTTGGTGATTGCAACTAATGAAAAACTGTTTTTT. It codes for CASSELVIATNEKLFF.

This clonotype was counted a few times. V and J are TRBV11-2 and TRBJ2-5; TRBD2 agrees at 9 bases. The J call may not be correct, given that the DNA end is closer to TRBJ2-1. The CDR3 has 15 amino acids. Germline V lookup: CDR1 SGHAT, CDR2 FQNNGV. CDR3 DNA: TGTGCCAGCAGCTTACGGCGGGGGGGAGGGAATGAGCAGTTCTTC. This encodes CASSLRRGGGNEQFF.

This clonotype was counted only a few times. This chain connects TRBV11-1 to TRBJ2-3, with D unclear. CDR3 length: 14 amino acids. CDR1 is SGHAT and CDR2 is FQDESV in the germline V gene (reference sequence). Trimming removed 5 bases from V and 3 bases from J, with 12 bases in between. CDR3 coding DNA: TGTGCCAGCAGCCCCCCAGACACGACAGATACGCAGTATTTT. Its protein product is CASSPPDTTDTQYF. Supplemented by reference TRBV11-1 and TRBJ2-3, the full variable domain reads EAEVAQSPRYKITEKSQAVAFWCDPISGHATLYWYRQILGQGPELLVQFQDESVVDDSQLPKDRFSAERLKGVDSTLKIQPAELGDSAMYLCASSPPDTTDTQYFGPGTRLTVL.

Notes on this clonotype: A much larger clonotype is one base distant, so this may be a read error. This chain joins TRBV29-1 and TRBJ1-2; tentative D call: TRBD1 (5 bases). CDR3 length: 12 amino acids. Germline V lookup: CDR1 SQVTM, CDR2 ANQGSEA. DNA of the CDR3: TGCAGCATTGAAACGGGGCCCCATGGCTACACCTTC. The encoded protein is CSIETGPHGYTF.

The gene calls are TRBV7-2 and TRBJ2-3; D possibly corresponds to TRBD2 (5 bases). The V end was cut by 4 bases, the J end by 0 bases, with 11 bases between. This CDR3 spans 15 amino acids. Germline-derived CDR1 and CDR2 are SGHTA and FQGNSA. CDR3 sequence reads: CASSSRRTSTDTQYF. DNA for the CDR3: TGTGCCAGCAGCTCTCGCCGGACTAGCACAGATACGCAGTATTTT.

The V gene is TRBV2, the J gene TRBJ2-5; D might be TRBD2 (6 bases). Germline V CDR1 and CDR2: SNHLY, FYNNEI. The ends were cut back, 4 bases at V and 4 bases at J, with 16 bases in the middle. The CDR3 runs to 15 residues. CDR3 loop: CASSGEAAGRETQYF. DNA of the CDR3: TGTGCCAGCAGTGGGGAGGCGGCAGGGAGAGAGACCCAGTACTTC.

The chain combines TRBV3-1 with TRBJ2-5; D might be TRBD1 (5 bases). The length of the CDR3 is 16 residues. Germline V gene sequence: CDR1 LGHDT, CDR2 YNNKEL (reference sequence). Trimming left V 0 bases short and J 11 bases short, with 22 bases between. CDR3 region: CASSQDRAGIPAEQYF. For the CDR3, the DNA is TGTGCCAGCAGCCAAGATCGGGCAGGGATTCCAGCTGAGCAGTACTTC.